The rows below give T cell receptor beta chains drawn from one sample of a study of control samples from healthy donors and cancer patients. Here immunoSEQ multiplex PCR was the method, and the copy in TCRdb shows in-frame clones only, minus some. The table includes roughly 100,000 clones, about 88% detected once. Input material: blood. The source is a woman between 45 and 60 years old in good health. The CDR3 runs from the conserved cysteine through the conserved F or W. D genes are given only for firm matches. Where a row states a size, it is once, few, many or the class of an expanded clone; other rows omit it.

j_call: TRBJ1-2
v_call: TRBV29-1
clone_size: NA
d_call: NA
cdr3_nt: TGCAGCGTTGAGAACGGATGGGTTGCAGGCTACACCTTC
cdr3_aa: CSVENGWVAGYTF

j_call: TRBJ2-1
v_call: TRBV2
clone_size: NA
d_call: TRBD2
cdr3_nt: TGTGCCAGCAGTGAAGGTTCTAGCGGGACATACAATGAGCAGTTCTTC
cdr3_aa: CASSEGSSGTYNEQFF

j_call: TRBJ2-7
v_call: TRBV14
clone_size: NA
d_call: TRBD2
cdr3_nt: TGTGCCAGCAGCCACATCCGGCCCCGGGACTATTCGGCGAAAGACCTCTACGAGCAGTACTTC
cdr3_aa: CASSHIRPRDYSAKDLYEQYF

j_call: TRBJ2-5
v_call: TRBV4-2
clone_size: few
d_call: TRBD1
cdr3_nt: TGTGCCAGCAGCCGGCGGACAGGGGGCGACGAGACCCAGTACTTC
cdr3_aa: CASSRRTGGDETQYF

j_call: TRBJ2-5
v_call: TRBV2
clone_size: NA
d_call: TRBD2
cdr3_nt: TGTGCCAGCAACGAGCGGGGGCAAGAGACCCAGTACTTC
cdr3_aa: CASNERGQETQYF

j_call: TRBJ2-2
v_call: TRBV5-1
clone_size: NA
d_call: TRBD1
cdr3_nt: TGCGCCAGCAGCAAGGGACAGGGTTTGTCCGGGGAGCTGTTTTTT
cdr3_aa: CASSKGQGLSGELFF

j_call: TRBJ2-7
v_call: TRBV5-6
clone_size: NA
d_call: TRBD2
cdr3_nt: TGTGCCAGCAGTTCAGCGGGAGGTTGGGAGCAGTACTTC
cdr3_aa: CASSSAGGWEQYF

j_call: TRBJ2-1
v_call: TRBV6-5
clone_size: NA
d_call: TRBD2
cdr3_nt: TGTGCCAGCAGTTCGGGACTAGCGGGGTACAATGAGCAGTTCTTC
cdr3_aa: CASSSGLAGYNEQFF

j_call: TRBJ2-3
v_call: TRBV7-8
clone_size: NA
d_call: NA
cdr3_nt: TGTGCCAGCAGCTTAGGGCGCCTTAGCGAGACAGATACGCAGTATTTT
cdr3_aa: CASSLGRLSETDTQYF

j_call: TRBJ1-4
v_call: TRBV25-1
clone_size: NA
d_call: NA
cdr3_nt: TGTGCCAGCAGTGACCCCAGCCGGGGAGCTAATGAAAAACTGTTTTTT
cdr3_aa: CASSDPSRGANEKLFF

j_call: TRBJ1-1
v_call: TRBV20-1
clone_size: NA
d_call: NA
cdr3_nt: TGCAGTGCTGGGGGGCTCACTGAAGCTTTCTTT
cdr3_aa: CSAGGLTEAFF

j_call: TRBJ1-1
v_call: TRBV6-2/TRBV6-3
clone_size: few
d_call: TRBD1
cdr3_nt: TGTGCCAGCAGCCGACAGGGCATGAACACTGAAGCTTTCTTT
cdr3_aa: CASSRQGMNTEAFF

j_call: TRBJ1-6
v_call: TRBV3-1/TRBV3-2
clone_size: NA
d_call: NA
cdr3_nt: TGTGCCAGCAGCCGAGGCCGCGGGGGCGGTTCACCCCTCCACTTT
cdr3_aa: CASSRGRGGGSPLHF

j_call: TRBJ2-5
v_call: TRBV9
clone_size: NA
d_call: TRBD2
cdr3_nt: TGTGCCAGCAGCGTCACTAGCGGGGGAGGGTTGGAGACCCAGTACTTC
cdr3_aa: CASSVTSGGGLETQYF

j_call: TRBJ2-2
v_call: TRBV19
clone_size: NA
d_call: NA
cdr3_nt: TGTGCCAGTAGTATCGTCGGGGGAGAGAACACCGGGGAGCTGTTTTTT
cdr3_aa: CASSIVGGENTGELFF

j_call: TRBJ1-2
v_call: TRBV19
clone_size: NA
d_call: NA
cdr3_nt: TGTGCCAGTAGTATGCGGACGGGGGGATACTATGGCTACACCTTC
cdr3_aa: CASSMRTGGYYGYTF

j_call: TRBJ1-5
v_call: TRBV28
clone_size: NA
d_call: TRBD1
cdr3_nt: TGTGCCAGCATATTGTCAGGGGGTAGCAATCAGCCCCAGCATTTT
cdr3_aa: CASILSGGSNQPQHF

j_call: TRBJ1-4
v_call: TRBV7-7
clone_size: NA
d_call: TRBD1
cdr3_nt: TGTGCTAGCAGTCAGGGGGGTACTAATGAAAAACTGTTTTTT
cdr3_aa: CASSQGGTNEKLFF

j_call: TRBJ1-1
v_call: TRBV6-2/TRBV6-3
clone_size: NA
d_call: NA
cdr3_nt: TGTGCCAGCAGTTACAAGCGACAGTACACTGAAGCTTTCTTT
cdr3_aa: CASSYKRQYTEAFF

j_call: TRBJ1-2
v_call: TRBV7-9
clone_size: NA
d_call: TRBD1
cdr3_nt: TGTGCCAGCAGTTTTCGACAGGGGGAAGGCTACACCTTC
cdr3_aa: CASSFRQGEGYTF

j_call: TRBJ2-2
v_call: TRBV27
clone_size: NA
d_call: TRBD1
cdr3_nt: TGTGCCAGCAGTTTGGGACAGGGTCGGTACACCGGGGAGCTGTTTTTT
cdr3_aa: CASSLGQGRYTGELFF

j_call: TRBJ1-6
v_call: TRBV19
clone_size: NA
d_call: TRBD1
cdr3_nt: TGTGCCAGTAGATACGGACAGGGCGTCGGTTCACCCCTCCACTTT
cdr3_aa: CASRYGQGVGSPLHF

j_call: TRBJ2-3
v_call: TRBV19
clone_size: once
d_call: TRBD1
cdr3_nt: TGTGCCAGTAGACAGGGGGCCTGGGACACAGATACGCAGTATTTT
cdr3_aa: CASRQGAWDTDTQYF

j_call: TRBJ1-4
v_call: TRBV6-5
clone_size: NA
d_call: NA
cdr3_nt: TGTGCCAGCAATAAGGACGGAATGGTTGAAAAACTGTTTTTT
cdr3_aa: CASNKDGMVEKLFF

j_call: TRBJ1-2
v_call: TRBV6-5
clone_size: NA
d_call: NA
cdr3_nt: TGTGCCAGCGTGGGCGGTACGGGATACTATGGCTACACCTTC
cdr3_aa: CASVGGTGYYGYTF

j_call: TRBJ1-4
v_call: TRBV19
clone_size: NA
d_call: NA
cdr3_nt: TGTGCCAGTAGTAGGCCCCGGGGGCTAGCTAATGAAAAACTGTTTTTT
cdr3_aa: CASSRPRGLANEKLFF

j_call: TRBJ1-2
v_call: TRBV7-2
clone_size: NA
d_call: NA
cdr3_nt: TGTGCCAGCAGCTTAGCGTCGTCCGAAGGGGCTGGCTACACCTTC
cdr3_aa: CASSLASSEGAGYTF

j_call: TRBJ2-3
v_call: TRBV4-3
clone_size: once
d_call: TRBD2
cdr3_nt: TGCGCCAGCAGCCAGGCGCGGGGGGTGCTGGGAGATACGCAGTATTTT
cdr3_aa: CASSQARGVLGDTQYF

j_call: TRBJ1-5
v_call: TRBV2
clone_size: NA
d_call: TRBD1
cdr3_nt: TGTGCCAGCAGCCGGGACAGTCATACCAGCAATCAGCCCCAGCATTTT
cdr3_aa: CASSRDSHTSNQPQHF

j_call: TRBJ1-4
v_call: TRBV7-9
clone_size: NA
d_call: NA
cdr3_nt: TGTGCCAGCAGCTTCCCCGAGGCACAGCTTAATGAAAAACTGTTTTTT
cdr3_aa: CASSFPEAQLNEKLFF

j_call: TRBJ1-2
v_call: TRBV6-5
clone_size: once
d_call: NA
cdr3_nt: TGTGCCGGCCAGGAGGGGAACTATGGCTACACCTTC
cdr3_aa: CAGQEGNYGYTF

j_call: TRBJ2-3
v_call: TRBV7-2
clone_size: NA
d_call: TRBD2
cdr3_nt: TGTGCCAGCAGCTTAGTCAAACTAGCGGGGGGAATCGCAGATACGCAGTATTTT
cdr3_aa: CASSLVKLAGGIADTQYF

j_call: TRBJ1-2
v_call: TRBV6-6
clone_size: NA
d_call: NA
cdr3_nt: TGTGCCAGCAGCTCCCCAGAAGGCGCAGACTATGGCTACACCTTC
cdr3_aa: CASSSPEGADYGYTF

j_call: TRBJ1-6
v_call: TRBV6-2/TRBV6-3
clone_size: NA
d_call: NA
cdr3_nt: TGTGCCAGCAGTTTCAATCCTGATTCACCCCTCCACTTT
cdr3_aa: CASSFNPDSPLHF

j_call: TRBJ2-7
v_call: TRBV7-9
clone_size: NA
d_call: NA
cdr3_nt: TGTGCCACCCTTCCGACAGGTTACTACGAGCAGTACTTC
cdr3_aa: CATLPTGYYEQYF

j_call: TRBJ1-3
v_call: TRBV12-5
clone_size: NA
d_call: NA
cdr3_nt: TGTGCTAGTGGTTTGCATGGGGGGCCCGGAAACACCATATATTTT
cdr3_aa: CASGLHGGPGNTIYF

j_call: TRBJ1-2
v_call: TRBV28
clone_size: NA
d_call: NA
cdr3_nt: TGTGCCATCAAACCTGGGGGGCTATCTGATGGCTACACCTTC
cdr3_aa: CAIKPGGLSDGYTF

j_call: TRBJ2-7
v_call: TRBV6-1
clone_size: NA
d_call: NA
cdr3_nt: TGTGCCAGCAGTGAACAAAGCGGTAGGAACTACGAGCAGTACTTC
cdr3_aa: CASSEQSGRNYEQYF

j_call: TRBJ2-1
v_call: TRBV7-2
clone_size: NA
d_call: TRBD2
cdr3_nt: TGTGCCAGCACCCACCTGTCCACGGGGGGAAAGAATGAGCAGTTCTTC
cdr3_aa: CASTHLSTGGKNEQFF

j_call: TRBJ2-7
v_call: TRBV6-6
clone_size: NA
d_call: TRBD1
cdr3_nt: TGTGCCAGCACCCCCCGAGAGGGACAGTTTCTTACTGAGCAGTACTTC
cdr3_aa: CASTPREGQFLTEQYF

j_call: TRBJ2-1
v_call: TRBV29-1
clone_size: NA
d_call: TRBD1
cdr3_nt: TGCAGCGTTGAAGGGGGACAGGGAACCTATGAGCAGTTCTTC
cdr3_aa: CSVEGGQGTYEQFF